The T cell receptor (beta chain) under discussion was sequenced for a study of blood T cell repertoires in COVID-19. Study at large: Both acute and convalescent COVID-19 samples were obtained from the United States, Italy and Spain. T cells, B-cell-depleted T cells, or PBMCs provided the cDNA or gDNA that served as material.

The CDR3 covers 13 residues. Germline CDR1 is SEHNR and CDR2 is FQNEAQ (reference sequence). With 8 bases clipped from V and 10 bases from J, the junction kept 10 bases outside the gene matches. In the original analysis: Estimation of nucleated cell counts relied on the amplification of reference gene primers. Generated by immunoSEQ multiplex PCR, the TCRdb table keeps only in-frame clones and is missing some. That table supplies the V and J calls and clone size; D and trimming were determined from the DNA. The profile covers a few hundred thousand clones, with roughly 88% appearing a single time and 3% taken by the ten largest.

The material sequenced was peripheral blood. This receptor was obtained from a woman aged 25 to 39 with active or convalescent COVID-19. The genes are TRBV7-9 and TRBJ2-1, with 8 bases fitting TRBD1. The CDR3 here is CASQGAQPAEQFF. The CDR3 DNA reads as TGTGCCAGCCAGGGGGCGCAACCCGCCGAGCAGTTCTTC.